The clone carrying this T cell receptor beta chain has just a few counts. Its antigen is still unknown. This PCR relied on a set of 60 Vbeta primers and 13 Jbeta primers. Data came from immunoSEQ multiplex PCR; TCRdb stores just in-frame clones and leaves some out. The table lists more than 85,000 clones, around 77% of them singletons. Healthy individuals who donated bone marrow served as the donors. These data come from a study of cytomegalovirus exposure and HLA in healthy donors. Broader study findings: Common viral pathogens (according to a later analysis) appeared linked to several of the most significant clusters.

The sample comprised PBMCs. The TCR originated in a male donor in good health and CMV-seropositive.

The CDR3 DNA reads TGTGCCTGGATCCTCTCCGGGACAGCCTCTGGAAACACCATATATTTT. Amino acids: CAWILSGTASGNTIYF. V gene TRBV30 combines with J gene TRBJ1-3, with 7 positions matching TRBD1. Germline CDR1 reads GTSNPN; CDR2 reads SVGIG (reference sequence). V lost 4 bases and J lost 0; bases outside the gene matches: 9. CDR3 size: 16 residues.